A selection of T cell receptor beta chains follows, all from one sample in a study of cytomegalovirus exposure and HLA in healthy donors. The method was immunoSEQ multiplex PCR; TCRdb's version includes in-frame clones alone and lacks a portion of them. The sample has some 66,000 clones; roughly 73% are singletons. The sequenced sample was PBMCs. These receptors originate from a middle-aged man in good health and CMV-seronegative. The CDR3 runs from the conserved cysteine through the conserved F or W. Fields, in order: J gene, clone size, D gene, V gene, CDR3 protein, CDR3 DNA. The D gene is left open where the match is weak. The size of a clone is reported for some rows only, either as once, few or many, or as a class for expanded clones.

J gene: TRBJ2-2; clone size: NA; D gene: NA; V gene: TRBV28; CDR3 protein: CASSPVLAGELFF; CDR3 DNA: TGTGCCAGCAGCCCAGTTCTAGCCGGGGAACTGTTTTTT
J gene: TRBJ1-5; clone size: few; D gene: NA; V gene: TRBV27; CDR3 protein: CASSFRGPNQPQHF; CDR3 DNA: TGTGCCAGCAGTTTTCGAGGGCCCAATCAGCCCCAGCATTTT
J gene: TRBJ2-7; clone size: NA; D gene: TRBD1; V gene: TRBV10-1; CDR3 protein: CASSEGRDRRTTDSYEQYF; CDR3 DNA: TGCGCCAGCAGTGAGGGCCGGGACAGGAGGACTACCGACTCCTACGAGCAGTACTTC
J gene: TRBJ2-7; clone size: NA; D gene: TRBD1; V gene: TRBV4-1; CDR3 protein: CASSPRWDRALGAYEQYF; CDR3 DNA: TGCGCCAGCAGCCCTAGATGGGACAGGGCCTTGGGAGCCTACGAGCAGTACTTC
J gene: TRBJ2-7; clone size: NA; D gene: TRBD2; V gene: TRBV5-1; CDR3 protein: CASSLLSGRPYEQYF; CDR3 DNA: TGCGCCAGCAGCCTCCTTAGCGGGAGGCCCTACGAGCAGTACTTC
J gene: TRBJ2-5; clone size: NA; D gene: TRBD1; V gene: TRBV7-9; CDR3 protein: CASSWGDRGEQETQYF; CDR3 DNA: TGTGCCAGCAGCTGGGGCGACAGGGGGGAACAAGAGACCCAGTACTTC
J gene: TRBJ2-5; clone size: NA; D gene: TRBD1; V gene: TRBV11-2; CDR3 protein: CASSSNRGQETQYF; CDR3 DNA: TGTGCCAGCAGCTCCAACAGGGGGCAAGAGACCCAGTACTTC
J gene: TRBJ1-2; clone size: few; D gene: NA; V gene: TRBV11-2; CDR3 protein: CASSLRGAPPNYGYTF; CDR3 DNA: TGTGCCAGCAGCTTAAGGGGTGCTCCACCTAACTATGGCTACACCTTC
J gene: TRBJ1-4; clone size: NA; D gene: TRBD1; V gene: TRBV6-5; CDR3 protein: CASSRTGGLEKLFF; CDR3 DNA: TGTGCCAGCAGTAGGACAGGGGGACTCGAAAAACTGTTTTTT
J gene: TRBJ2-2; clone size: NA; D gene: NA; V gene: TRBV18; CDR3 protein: CASSGTPITGELFF; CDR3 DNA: TGTGCCAGCTCGGGGACTCCTATTACCGGGGAGCTGTTTTTT
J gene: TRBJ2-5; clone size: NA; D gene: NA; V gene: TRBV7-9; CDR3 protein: CASSLNSVGTQYF; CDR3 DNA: TGTGCCAGCAGCTTAAATAGCGTCGGGACCCAGTACTTC
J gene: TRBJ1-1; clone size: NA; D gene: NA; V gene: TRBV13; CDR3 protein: CASSQVGEVEAFF; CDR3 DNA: TGTGCCAGCAGCCAAGTAGGGGAGGTTGAAGCTTTCTTT
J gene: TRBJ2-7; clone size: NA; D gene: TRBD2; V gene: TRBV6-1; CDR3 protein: CASRPGLAGANEQYF; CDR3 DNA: TGTGCCAGCAGGCCAGGACTAGCGGGAGCTAACGAGCAGTACTTC
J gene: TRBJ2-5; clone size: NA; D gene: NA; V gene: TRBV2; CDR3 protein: CASSGVLATQYF; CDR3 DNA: TGTGCCAGCAGTGGGGTTCTAGCGACCCAGTACTTC
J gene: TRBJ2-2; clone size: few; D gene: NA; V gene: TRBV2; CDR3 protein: CASTGVSNTGELFF; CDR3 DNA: TGTGCCAGCACAGGGGTTTCGAACACCGGGGAGCTGTTTTTT
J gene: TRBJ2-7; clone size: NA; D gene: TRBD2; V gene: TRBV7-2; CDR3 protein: CASSLARPSGGPSYEQYF; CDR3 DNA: TGTGCCAGCAGCTTAGCCCGGCCTAGCGGGGGCCCAAGCTACGAGCAGTACTTC
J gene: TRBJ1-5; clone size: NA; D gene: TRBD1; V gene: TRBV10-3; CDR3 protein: CAISGQGRTQPQHF; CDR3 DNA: TGTGCCATCAGCGGACAGGGGAGAACGCAGCCCCAGCATTTT
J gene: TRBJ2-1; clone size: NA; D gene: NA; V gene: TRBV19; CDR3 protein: CASSFHSSYNEQFF; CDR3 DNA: TGTGCCAGTAGCTTCCATAGCTCCTACAATGAGCAGTTCTTC
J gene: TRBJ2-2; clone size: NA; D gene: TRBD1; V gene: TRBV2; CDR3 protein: CASSVRTGGPGELFF; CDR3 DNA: TGTGCCAGCAGTGTAAGGACAGGGGGCCCCGGGGAGCTGTTTTTT
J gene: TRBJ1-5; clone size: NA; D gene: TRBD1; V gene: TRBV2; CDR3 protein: CASSGQGAGQPQHF; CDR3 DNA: TGTGCCAGCAGTGGGCAGGGGGCAGGTCAGCCCCAGCATTTT
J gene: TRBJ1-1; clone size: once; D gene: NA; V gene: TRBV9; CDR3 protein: CASSVVAGDTEAFF; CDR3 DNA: TGTGCCAGCAGCGTAGTGGCAGGGGATACTGAAGCTTTCTTT
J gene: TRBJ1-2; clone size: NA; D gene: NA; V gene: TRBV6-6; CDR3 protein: CASSRGLKDYGYTF; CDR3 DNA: TGTGCCAGCAGTCGGGGGTTGAAGGACTATGGCTACACCTTC
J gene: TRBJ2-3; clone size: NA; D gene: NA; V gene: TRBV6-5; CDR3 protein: CASSSPRDSGTDTQYF; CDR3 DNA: TGTGCCAGCAGTTCCCCCCGGGACTCAGGCACAGATACGCAGTATTTT
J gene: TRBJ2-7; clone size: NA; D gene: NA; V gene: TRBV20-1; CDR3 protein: CSASGGQTQYF; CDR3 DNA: TGCAGTGCTAGCGGCGGACAAACGCAGTACTTC
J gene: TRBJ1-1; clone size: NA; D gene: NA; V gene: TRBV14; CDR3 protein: CASSQVTGALSEAFF; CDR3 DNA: TGTGCCAGCAGCCAAGTAACAGGCGCTCTCTCTGAAGCTTTCTTT
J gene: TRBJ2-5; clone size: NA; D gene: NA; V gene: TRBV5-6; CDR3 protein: CASSLTGAPGETQYF; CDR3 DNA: TGTGCCAGCAGCTTGACGGGAGCTCCGGGAGAGACCCAGTACTTC
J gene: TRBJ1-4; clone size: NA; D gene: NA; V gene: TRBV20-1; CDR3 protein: CSANLGEKLFF; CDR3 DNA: TGCAGTGCTAATCTCGGGGAAAAACTGTTTTTT
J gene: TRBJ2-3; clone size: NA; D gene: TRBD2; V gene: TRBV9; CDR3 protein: CASSVAGRGYTDTQYF; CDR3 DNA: TGTGCCAGCAGCGTAGCCGGGAGGGGTTACACAGATACGCAGTATTTT
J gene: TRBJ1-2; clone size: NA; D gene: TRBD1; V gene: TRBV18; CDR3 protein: CASSRTGDKYGYTF; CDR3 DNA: TGTGCCAGCTCACGGACAGGGGACAAGTATGGCTACACCTTC